A selection of T cell receptor beta chains follows, all from one sample in a study of shared T cell receptors in the human thymus. The data were produced by immunoSEQ multiplex PCR, yet TCRdb's version contains in-frame clones alone and is incomplete. The sample carries 550,000 to 800,000 clones, approximately 85% recorded once. The same specimen was also included in a second study, on human thymus T cells.

Sequencing was performed on thymocytes. These receptor sequences come from a girl under three years old with a congenital heart defect. The CDR3 runs from the conserved cysteine through the conserved F or W. The D gene is left open where the match is weak. Not all rows give a size; the values are once, few, many and, for expanded clones, a class.

j_gene: TRBJ1-1
d_gene: TRBD1
v_gene: TRBV4-3
abundance: NA
CDR3nt: TGCGCCAGCAGCCGCCGAACCGGGACAGGGGGTGATGGGAACACTGAAGCTTTCTTT
CDR3aa: CASSRRTGTGGDGNTEAFF

j_gene: TRBJ1-2
d_gene: TRBD1
v_gene: TRBV9
abundance: NA
CDR3nt: TGTGCCAGCAGCGTAGGTGGGACAGGGGTGGGCGGCTACACCTTC
CDR3aa: CASSVGGTGVGGYTF

j_gene: TRBJ1-1
d_gene: TRBD1
v_gene: TRBV6-5
abundance: NA
CDR3nt: TGTGCCAGCAAACAGACAGGGATGAACACTGAAGCTTTCTTT
CDR3aa: CASKQTGMNTEAFF

j_gene: TRBJ2-4
d_gene: TRBD1
v_gene: TRBV14
abundance: NA
CDR3nt: TGTGCCAGCAGCCTGGGACAGGGGGGTCCGTGGATTCAGTACTTC
CDR3aa: CASSLGQGGPWIQYF

j_gene: TRBJ2-1
d_gene: TRBD1
v_gene: TRBV10-1
abundance: NA
CDR3nt: TGCGCCAGCAGAAAATCCAGGGGGAACCAACGAGAGCAGTTCTTC
CDR3aa: CASRKSRGNQREQFF

j_gene: TRBJ2-1
d_gene: NA
v_gene: TRBV5-1
abundance: few
CDR3nt: TGCGCCAGCAGCGGGGCGGGGAAAAATGAGCAGTTCTTC
CDR3aa: CASSGAGKNEQFF

j_gene: TRBJ2-7
d_gene: TRBD2
v_gene: TRBV5-1
abundance: NA
CDR3nt: TGCGCCAGCAGCTTGGAGGCCCGGGGGGGTTACGAGCAGTACTTC
CDR3aa: CASSLEARGGYEQYF

j_gene: TRBJ2-1
d_gene: TRBD2
v_gene: TRBV5-1
abundance: few
CDR3nt: TGCGCCAGCAGCTTTCCTAGCGGGGAAAACAATGAGCAGTTCTTC
CDR3aa: CASSFPSGENNEQFF

j_gene: TRBJ1-2
d_gene: NA
v_gene: TRBV5-1
abundance: once
CDR3nt: TGCGCCAGCAGCTTGGAGTTGCGTGGAGGGTATGGCTACACCTTC
CDR3aa: CASSLELRGGYGYTF

j_gene: TRBJ1-6
d_gene: NA
v_gene: TRBV9
abundance: once
CDR3nt: TGTGCCAGCAGCGTAGTCGGGGGGGAGAATTCACCCCTCCACTTT
CDR3aa: CASSVVGGENSPLHF

j_gene: TRBJ2-2
d_gene: NA
v_gene: TRBV7-9
abundance: NA
CDR3nt: TGTGCCAGCAGATCAGCTAGGGGTTCGAACACCGGGGAGCTGTTTTTT
CDR3aa: CASRSARGSNTGELFF

j_gene: TRBJ2-5
d_gene: TRBD1
v_gene: TRBV27
abundance: NA
CDR3nt: TGTGCCAGCAGTCCTCGGACAGGGGAGGCCGAGGTGGCCCAGTACTTC
CDR3aa: CASSPRTGEAEVAQYF

j_gene: TRBJ1-4
d_gene: NA
v_gene: TRBV4-1
abundance: NA
CDR3nt: TGCGCCAGCAGCCAGGGAGGGGCAACTAATGAAAAACTGTTTTTT
CDR3aa: CASSQGGATNEKLFF

j_gene: TRBJ2-5
d_gene: TRBD2
v_gene: TRBV4-2
abundance: NA
CDR3nt: TGTGCCAGCAGCCCAACAACGCTAGCGGGGGGAAAAGAGACCCAGTACTTC
CDR3aa: CASSPTTLAGGKETQYF

j_gene: TRBJ1-4
d_gene: TRBD1
v_gene: TRBV7-9
abundance: NA
CDR3nt: TGTGCCAGCAGCTCCGACAGGGTTGGGGAAAAACTGTTTTTT
CDR3aa: CASSSDRVGEKLFF

j_gene: TRBJ1-1
d_gene: NA
v_gene: TRBV27
abundance: NA
CDR3nt: TGTGCCAGCAGTTTCGGCAGGGACACTGAAGCTTTCTTT
CDR3aa: CASSFGRDTEAFF

j_gene: TRBJ2-7
d_gene: TRBD1
v_gene: TRBV28
abundance: once
CDR3nt: TGTGCCAGCAGTTCTTATACGACGGGACAGTTCCATTCCTACGAGCAGTACTTC
CDR3aa: CASSSYTTGQFHSYEQYF

j_gene: TRBJ1-2
d_gene: NA
v_gene: TRBV10-3
abundance: NA
CDR3nt: TGTGCCATCAGCTCGCAGCTCCCAGGGGATAACTATGGCTACACCTTC
CDR3aa: CAISSQLPGDNYGYTF

j_gene: TRBJ2-1
d_gene: TRBD1
v_gene: TRBV5-4
abundance: few
CDR3nt: TGTGCCAGCAGCTGCACAGGGGCTGGTCATTACAATGAGCAGTTCTTC
CDR3aa: CASSCTGAGHYNEQFF

j_gene: TRBJ1-2
d_gene: NA
v_gene: TRBV6-1
abundance: NA
CDR3nt: TGTGCCAGCAGTGAAGGGGGCAAATCAAACTATGGCTACACCTTC
CDR3aa: CASSEGGKSNYGYTF

j_gene: TRBJ1-1
d_gene: NA
v_gene: TRBV18
abundance: NA
CDR3nt: TGTGCCAGCTCAAACACTAAGGATTCTGAAGCTTTCTTT
CDR3aa: CASSNTKDSEAFF

j_gene: TRBJ1-4
d_gene: NA
v_gene: TRBV5-1
abundance: NA
CDR3nt: TGCGCCAGCAGCTTGGCAGGGTCGGGTGAAAAACTGTTTTTT
CDR3aa: CASSLAGSGEKLFF

j_gene: TRBJ1-1
d_gene: NA
v_gene: TRBV12-5
abundance: NA
CDR3nt: TGTGCTAGTGGTTTGGTACCCGGACAGTTGAACACTGAAGCTTTCTTT
CDR3aa: CASGLVPGQLNTEAFF

j_gene: TRBJ2-1
d_gene: TRBD1
v_gene: TRBV6-1
abundance: NA
CDR3nt: TGTGCCAGCAGTGGCCGGGACAGCATGGGTGGTGAGCAGTTCTTC
CDR3aa: CASSGRDSMGGEQFF

j_gene: TRBJ2-3
d_gene: NA
v_gene: TRBV16
abundance: NA
CDR3nt: TGTGCCAGCAGCCAAGTACGGGACCGGGGGACAGATACGCAGTATTTT
CDR3aa: CASSQVRDRGTDTQYF

j_gene: TRBJ1-4
d_gene: NA
v_gene: TRBV28
abundance: NA
CDR3nt: TGTGCCAGCAGTTTACGGCAAGCGGGTGAAAAACTGTTTTTT
CDR3aa: CASSLRQAGEKLFF

j_gene: TRBJ1-1
d_gene: NA
v_gene: TRBV11-1
abundance: NA
CDR3nt: TGTGCCAGCAGCGCAGGGTTTTTGGGCACTGAAGCTTTCTTT
CDR3aa: CASSAGFLGTEAFF

j_gene: TRBJ1-2
d_gene: NA
v_gene: TRBV28
abundance: few
CDR3nt: TGTGCCAGCAGTTTAGGCAGGGGTGTCTATGGCTACACCTTC
CDR3aa: CASSLGRGVYGYTF

j_gene: TRBJ1-3
d_gene: NA
v_gene: TRBV7-9
abundance: NA
CDR3nt: TGTGCCAGCAGCTTAGCCGACTTGATATCCGGAAACACCATATATTTT
CDR3aa: CASSLADLISGNTIYF

j_gene: TRBJ1-1
d_gene: TRBD1
v_gene: TRBV6-5
abundance: NA
CDR3nt: TGTGCCAGCAGTTACTGGACCGGGACAGGGGGCGAAGCTTTCTTT
CDR3aa: CASSYWTGTGGEAFF

j_gene: TRBJ1-5
d_gene: NA
v_gene: TRBV9
abundance: NA
CDR3nt: TGTGCCAGCAGCGTAGCCCAAAATCAGCCCCAGCATTTT
CDR3aa: CASSVAQNQPQHF

j_gene: TRBJ2-7
d_gene: NA
v_gene: TRBV5-1
abundance: NA
CDR3nt: TGCGCCAGCAGCTTGGCCATTGGGTCCGGGGAGCAGTACTTC
CDR3aa: CASSLAIGSGEQYF

j_gene: TRBJ2-3
d_gene: NA
v_gene: TRBV6-5
abundance: once
CDR3nt: TGTGCCAGCAGTTACCAACAGGGAGCTCCCACAGATACGCAGTATTTT
CDR3aa: CASSYQQGAPTDTQYF

j_gene: TRBJ2-6
d_gene: TRBD1
v_gene: TRBV28
abundance: NA
CDR3nt: TGTGCCAGCAGTGCAACGCCGGGACAGGTTCCTGGGGCCAACGTCCTGACTTTC
CDR3aa: CASSATPGQVPGANVLTF

j_gene: TRBJ1-2
d_gene: NA
v_gene: TRBV4-3
abundance: NA
CDR3nt: TGCGCCAGCAGCCAAGACCCCCGGAGGGGCGGCGTCTATGGCTACACCTTC
CDR3aa: CASSQDPRRGGVYGYTF

j_gene: TRBJ1-5
d_gene: NA
v_gene: TRBV9
abundance: NA
CDR3nt: TGTGCCAGCAGCCCAGGCCCCGTCGGGAGGCCGGGCAATCAGCCCCAGCATTTT
CDR3aa: CASSPGPVGRPGNQPQHF

j_gene: TRBJ1-1
d_gene: NA
v_gene: TRBV5-1
abundance: NA
CDR3nt: TGCGCCAGCAGCTTCAGGGATGAAGCTTTCTTT
CDR3aa: CASSFRDEAFF

j_gene: TRBJ2-1
d_gene: TRBD1
v_gene: TRBV13
abundance: NA
CDR3nt: TGTGCCAGCAGCTTGGGACAGGGTACTTCCTACAATGAGCAGTTCTTC
CDR3aa: CASSLGQGTSYNEQFF

j_gene: TRBJ1-2
d_gene: NA
v_gene: TRBV30
abundance: NA
CDR3nt: TGTGCCTGCGCCCCACAGGACAGATATGGCTACACCTTC
CDR3aa: CACAPQDRYGYTF

j_gene: TRBJ2-1
d_gene: NA
v_gene: TRBV7-9
abundance: NA
CDR3nt: TGTGCCAGCAGTACCGTCAGGGGGGTCGTCAATGAGCAGTTCTTC
CDR3aa: CASSTVRGVVNEQFF

j_gene: TRBJ2-3
d_gene: TRBD2
v_gene: TRBV15
abundance: few
CDR3nt: TGTGCCACCAGCAGAGATGGGCCTAGCGGGGGCCCTAGCACAGATACGCAGTATTTT
CDR3aa: CATSRDGPSGGPSTDTQYF